The TCR beta chain under discussion was sequenced for a study of neoadjuvant anti-PD-1 for oral cavity cancer. About the study: Around day 43, patients without progression received a fourth nivolumab dose before surgery. Study-level results: PBMC Gini-index clonality exceeded responders' in non-responders post-nivolumab.

Trimming at V came to 6 bases and at J to 3 bases, leaving 5 bases not matched to a gene. The length of the CDR3 is 14 residues. The germline V gene has CDR1 MNHEY and CDR2 SMNVEV (reference sequence). The time point was: after neoadjuvant nivolumab, at surgical resection. These newly diagnosed stage II-IVA oral cavity squamous cell carcinoma patients had no prior systemic or radiation treatment. PBMC libraries mostly used about 500 ng of input genomic DNA, with six replicates per sample. TCRdb's copy holds only in-frame clones and misses some; the assay was immunoSEQ multiplex PCR. The table lists about 12,000 clones, over 55% of them singletons. For this clone: Its antigen remains unidentified.

The chain carries TRBV27 and TRBJ1-3, with 7 bases fitting TRBD1. The source of this sequence is a person between 35 and 79 years old with oral cavity squamous cell carcinoma. The sequencing here drew on PBMCs, taken after nivolumab (anti-PD-1) treatment. CDR3 sequence reads: CASRKGQNGNTIYF. CDR3 DNA: TGTGCCAGCAGGAAGGGACAGAATGGAAACACCATATATTTT.